This TCR beta chain originates from a study of T cells expressing NK-cell markers. Overall study context: Sorted CD3+CD56-NKG2C+, CD3+CD56+NKG2C+ and CD3+CD56+NKG2C- T cells supplied the TCR beta repertoires. Findings of the study overall: It was still unclear whether expanded NKG2C+ T cell clones were HCMV specific. About six donors showed dominant NKG2C+ clonotypes comprising about 1.0-7.5% of their CD8+ T cells. Several donors' CD3+CD56-NKG2C+ cells were dominated by the same clonotypes.

TCRdb reanalyzed the 5' RACE reads and collapses them to one entry per CDR3 protein, without DNA. This sample contains about 150,000 distinct CDR3 sequences. The CDR3 totals 15 residues. Germline V gene data show CDR1 as SEHNR and CDR2 as FQNEAQ (reference sequence). In regard to this clonotype: Antigen unknown.

This TCR was sampled from a woman between 45 and 60 years old in good health. Sequencing was carried out using blood T cells: a sorted CD56 or NKG2C T cell subset, CD4+ or CD8+ T cells, or bulk PBMC T cells (not recorded which). The chain links TRBV7-9 to TRBJ2-1; the D call from TCRdb, TRBD1, cannot be confirmed without DNA. CDR3 residues: CASSPPGGGYNEQFF.